Listed below are T cell receptor beta chains from one sample, sequenced in a study of blood T cell repertoires in COVID-19. TCRdb keeps only in-frame clones here, not all; method: immunoSEQ multiplex PCR. This table has more than 100,000 clones, approximately 80% appearing once. The sample was peripheral blood. The receptors shown here come from an elderly woman with acute or convalescent COVID-19. The CDR3 runs from the conserved cysteine through the conserved F or W. A D gene is named only where the DNA matches it firmly. Only some rows state a clone size, as once, few, many or a class for expanded clones.

D gene	V gene	J gene	clone size	CDR3 DNA	CDR3 protein
TRBD1	TRBV19	TRBJ2-1	-	TGTGCCAGTAGTATTTTTATTGGGACAGGGGGCGAGGAGCAGTTCTTC	CASSIFIGTGGEEQFF
TRBD1	TRBV27	TRBJ2-1	-	TGTGCCAGCAGTTTTAGCCTGGGACAGGGGGCCTACAATGAGCAGTTCTTC	CASSFSLGQGAYNEQFF
TRBD1	TRBV24-1	TRBJ1-2	-	TGTGCCACCAGTGATCCCGGACAGGGGGCCTCTGGCTACACCTTC	CATSDPGQGASGYTF
-	TRBV4-3	TRBJ2-5	-	TGCGCCAGCAGCTTCCGACTTGACCAAGAGACCCAGTACTTC	CASSFRLDQETQYF
TRBD2	TRBV19	TRBJ2-1	-	TGTGCCAGTAGTATAGGTGTAACTAGCGGACAAGGGGAGCAGTTCTTC	CASSIGVTSGQGEQFF
TRBD1	TRBV5-5	TRBJ1-6	-	TGTGCCAGCAGCTCGCGGACAGGGGGTAATTCACCCCTCCACTTT	CASSSRTGGNSPLHF
TRBD1	TRBV7-9	TRBJ1-1	few	TGTGCCAGCAGCGCTGACAGGGCGGGCACTGAAGCTTTCTTT	CASSADRAGTEAFF
TRBD1	TRBV7-2	TRBJ2-7	-	TGTGCCAGCAGCTCAGGACAGGGGACCTTTTTCGAGCAGTACTTC	CASSSGQGTFFEQYF
-	TRBV12-5	TRBJ1-5	-	TGTGCTAGTGGTTTGGAGAGAAATCAGCCCCAGCATTTT	CASGLERNQPQHF
-	TRBV6-5	TRBJ1-2	-	TGTGCCAGCAGTTACTCGCGCAGGGGAAGGGGCTACACCTTC	CASSYSRRGRGYTF